Listed below are T cell receptor beta chains from one sample, sequenced in a study of shared T cell receptors in the human thymus. Sequencing was performed with immunoSEQ multiplex PCR; in TCRdb, only in-frame clones are kept and a portion is missing. The sample consists of 720,000 or so clones, approximately 83% of them appearing once. The data also belong to a second study, concerning human thymus T cells.

The sample was thymocytes. These receptors all come from a girl less than two years old with a congenital heart defect. Both conserved end residues are part of each CDR3. Fields, in order: V gene, clone size, J gene, CDR3 length, CDR3 protein. The size of a clone is reported for some rows only, either as once, few or many, or as a class for expanded clones.

V gene: TRBV6-1
clone size: .
J gene: TRBJ2-1
CDR3 length: 15
CDR3 protein: CASNPGAGSYNEQFF

V gene: TRBV5-1
clone size: .
J gene: TRBJ1-6
CDR3 length: 17
CDR3 protein: CASSLYPGQGNNSPLHF

V gene: TRBV5-4
clone size: .
J gene: TRBJ1-5
CDR3 length: 12
CDR3 protein: CASSSRGQPQHF

V gene: TRBV27
clone size: .
J gene: TRBJ1-3
CDR3 length: 15
CDR3 protein: CASRETANSGNTIYF

V gene: TRBV5-6
clone size: .
J gene: TRBJ1-2
CDR3 length: 15
CDR3 protein: CASRQRQGAVWGYTF

V gene: TRBV28
clone size: .
J gene: TRBJ1-1
CDR3 length: 16
CDR3 protein: CASSFGDRGPNTEAFF

V gene: TRBV28
clone size: .
J gene: TRBJ1-2
CDR3 length: 14
CDR3 protein: CASSAGGILSGYTF

V gene: TRBV5-1
clone size: .
J gene: TRBJ1-4
CDR3 length: 14
CDR3 protein: CASSLGTRSEKLFF

V gene: TRBV18
clone size: .
J gene: TRBJ2-7
CDR3 length: 16
CDR3 protein: CASSPRGSPGTYEQYF

V gene: TRBV2
clone size: .
J gene: TRBJ1-2
CDR3 length: 14
CDR3 protein: CASSHGQGRYGYTF

V gene: TRBV6-5
clone size: .
J gene: TRBJ1-1
CDR3 length: 16
CDR3 protein: CASSYRPGQRRTEAFF

V gene: TRBV5-6
clone size: once
J gene: TRBJ1-2
CDR3 length: 13
CDR3 protein: CASSSTVYYGYTF

V gene: TRBV6-5
clone size: .
J gene: TRBJ1-3
CDR3 length: 16
CDR3 protein: CASSYQIPNSGNTIYF

V gene: TRBV28
clone size: .
J gene: TRBJ1-1
CDR3 length: 11
CDR3 protein: CASSHSTEAFF

V gene: TRBV5-1
clone size: .
J gene: .
CDR3 length: 14
CDR3 protein: CASSPTEPNNEQFF

V gene: TRBV10-3
clone size: .
J gene: TRBJ1-6
CDR3 length: 16
CDR3 protein: CAISGGGFPYNSPLHF

V gene: TRBV5-4
clone size: .
J gene: TRBJ2-1
CDR3 length: 13
CDR3 protein: CAERDRGHNEQFF

V gene: TRBV7-2
clone size: .
J gene: TRBJ2-7
CDR3 length: 16
CDR3 protein: CASSLVSRGGVYEQYF

V gene: TRBV4-1
clone size: .
J gene: TRBJ1-6
CDR3 length: 22
CDR3 protein: CASSQGDIVSSQLGTGNSPLHF

V gene: TRBV27
clone size: .
J gene: TRBJ1-5
CDR3 length: 15
CDR3 protein: CASRDRPYSNQPQHF

V gene: TRBV12-1
clone size: .
J gene: TRBJ2-2
CDR3 length: 14
CDR3 protein: CASSYWGRAGELFF

V gene: TRBV4-3
clone size: .
J gene: TRBJ2-7
CDR3 length: 22
CDR3 protein: CASSQTAQTLAGAVHSTYEQYF

V gene: TRBV10-1
clone size: .
J gene: TRBJ2-1
CDR3 length: 13
CDR3 protein: CASSSGPYNEQFF

V gene: TRBV7-6
clone size: few
J gene: TRBJ1-3
CDR3 length: 14
CDR3 protein: CASSPQGSGNTIYF

V gene: TRBV5-1
clone size: .
J gene: TRBJ2-2
CDR3 length: 18
CDR3 protein: CASSAARRTGYYTGELFF